This T cell receptor beta chain appears in the sequencing data of a study of control samples from healthy donors and cancer patients. Libraries were prepared by immunoSEQ multiplex PCR; TCRdb keeps only in-frame clonotypes and omits some of them. The table has 95,000 to 150,000 clones, 80% to 90% seen once. The sequenced material came from blood. This clonotype was sampled from a man aged 40-50 years in good health.

CDR3 region: CASSRGQGTEAFF. The CDR3 DNA reads as TGTGCCAGCAGCCGCGGACAAGGCACTGAAGCTTTCTTT. V gene TRBV12-3 or TRBV12-4 combines with J gene TRBJ1-1; D possibly corresponds to TRBD1 (5 bases). Deletions cut 6 bases from V and 4 bases from J, with 12 bases between. The CDR3 has 13 residues.